The subject of this entry is one T cell receptor beta chain. The sample is drawn from a study of blood T cell repertoires in COVID-19. Turning to the study itself: Whether acute or convalescent, the COVID-19 samples came from the United States, Italy and Spain.

As processed by the authors: Counts of nucleated cells, estimated from reference gene primer amplification, were obtained. TCRdb's table, derived via immunoSEQ multiplex PCR, lists solely in-frame clones and lacks some. Clone size and the V and J calls come from that table; the DNA yielded D and trimming. The table has approximately 390,000 clones, 88% seen once; the top ten hold 2% to 2.5%. Germline CDR1 is SGHVS and CDR2 is FQNEAQ. V trimming: 5 bases; J trimming: 8 bases; junction bases outside the gene matches: 7. The CDR3 has 15 amino acids. The chain joins TRBV7-8 to TRBJ2-2, with 11 bases lining up with TRBD2. Input material: PBMCs or T cells enriched from blood (not recorded which). The receptor's source is a woman between 40 and 50 years old with acute COVID-19. The CDR3 nucleotides read TGTGCCAGCAGCGAGAGACTAGCGGGGCTTGGGGAGCTGTTTTTT. It translates to CASSERLAGLGELFF.